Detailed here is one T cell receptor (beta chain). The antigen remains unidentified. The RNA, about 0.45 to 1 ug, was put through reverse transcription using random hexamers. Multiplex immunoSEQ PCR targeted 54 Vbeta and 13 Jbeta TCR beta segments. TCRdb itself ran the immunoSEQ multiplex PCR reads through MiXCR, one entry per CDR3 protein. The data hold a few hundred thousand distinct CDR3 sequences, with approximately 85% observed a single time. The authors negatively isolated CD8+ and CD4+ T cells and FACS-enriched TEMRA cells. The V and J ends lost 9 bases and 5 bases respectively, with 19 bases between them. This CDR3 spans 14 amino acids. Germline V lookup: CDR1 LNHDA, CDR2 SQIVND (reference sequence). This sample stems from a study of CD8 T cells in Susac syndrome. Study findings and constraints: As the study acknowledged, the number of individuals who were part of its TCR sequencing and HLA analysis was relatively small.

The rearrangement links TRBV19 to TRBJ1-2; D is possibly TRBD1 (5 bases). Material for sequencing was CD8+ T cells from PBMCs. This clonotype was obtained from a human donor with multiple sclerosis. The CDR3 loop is CASDKGDRRYGYTF. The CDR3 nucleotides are TGTGCCAGCGATAAAGGTGACAGACGATATGGCTACACCTTC.